The 25 T cell receptor beta chains presented below share a single source sample, sequenced in a study of early T cells in non-severe SARS-CoV-2 infection. MiXCR, run by TCRdb on the 5' RACE reads, gives a single entry per CDR3 protein. The data hold 100,000 to 130,000 distinct CDR3 sequences, with about 12% observed a single time. Sequencing was carried out using whole blood. The receptors derive from an adult who was a healthcare worker with PCR-confirmed SARS-CoV-2 infection or an uninfected control (not recorded which).

V is TRBV5-1 and J is TRBJ2-5, with 7 bases that match TRBD1. Germline V gene sequence: CDR1 SGHRS, CDR2 YFSETQ. The V and J ends lost 1 base and 5 bases, in that order; junction bases with no gene match: 5. The CDR3 is 14 residues long. CDR3 DNA sequence: TGCGCCAGCAGCTTGAGAGGGGGCGACGAGACCCAGTACTTC. This gives the protein CASSLRGGDETQYF. The variable domain in full, with the rest retrieved from reference TRBV5-1 and TRBJ2-5, is KAGVTQTPRYLIKTRGQQVTLSCSPISGHRSVSWYQQTPGQGLQFLFEYFSETQRNKGNFPGRFSGRQFSNSRSEMNVSTLELGDSALYLCASSLRGGDETQYFGPGTRLLVL.

This chain connects TRBV29-1 to TRBJ2-1; 8 bases match TRBD2. The junction had 8 bases not matched to a gene; V was cut back by 6 bases and J by 1 base. The germline CDR1 and CDR2 sequences are SQVTM and ANQGSEA. This CDR3 comprises 15 residues. CDR3: CSVEWTSPSYNEQFF. CDR3 in DNA: TGCAGCGTGGAATGGACTAGCCCATCCTACAATGAGCAGTTCTTC.

The chain has TRBV29-1 and TRBJ1-3; tentative D call: TRBD1 (6 bases). This CDR3 is 15 amino acids long. Germline V gives CDR1 SQVTM, CDR2 ANQGSEA. V was pared by 6 bases and J by 0 bases, with 15 bases between. The CDR3 loop is CSVSPTGTSGNTIYF. CDR3 sequence (DNA): TGCAGCGTAAGCCCGACAGGAACCTCTGGAAACACCATATATTTT.

This clonotype was observed a few times. The V call is TRBV3-1, the J call TRBJ1-4, with D unclear. The CDR3 covers 11 residues. Germline-derived CDR1 and CDR2 are LGHDT and YNNKEL (reference sequence). Trimming removed 1 base at V and 10 bases at J, with 4 bases between. DNA for the CDR3: TGTGCCAGCAGCCAAGGAAGAAAACTGTTTTTT. Its protein is CASSQGRKLFF.

Concerning this clonotype itself: A much larger clone lies a single base off, so this may be a read error. The chain joins TRBV19 to TRBJ2-7; D remains unclear. V lost 10 bases and J lost 2, with 12 bases in between. Looked up from germline, CDR1 is LNHDA and CDR2 is SQIVND (reference sequence). The CDR3 is 12 residues long. The CDR3 is CATTVQTYEQYF. CDR3 in DNA: TGTGCCACTACAGTACAGACCTACGAGCAGTACTTC.

This clonotype was observed a few times. This sequence joins TRBV5-4 and TRBJ2-5; maybe TRBD1 (6 bases). Germline loops: CDR1 SGHNT, CDR2 YYREEE (reference sequence). The length of the CDR3 is 13 residues. V lost 3 bases to trimming and J lost 3 bases, with 9 bases between them. The CDR3 reads CASSSHREETQYF. DNA for the CDR3: TGTGCCAGCAGCTCACACAGGGAAGAGACCCAGTACTTC.

This clonotype was detected only a few times. The chain uses TRBV11-2 and TRBJ2-2, with D unresolved. Trimming pared 4 bases from V and 7 bases from J, leaving 7 bases between. CDR1 and CDR2 (germline): SGHAT, FQNNGV. This CDR3 is built from 12 residues. The CDR3 DNA is TGTGCCAGCAGCTGGACCGGCGGGGAGCTGTTTTTT. As protein: CASSWTGGELFF.

V gene TRBV5-1 combines with J gene TRBJ2-7; 8 bases are shared with TRBD1. The ends lost 0 bases at V and 3 bases at J; junction bases unmatched: 8. CDR1 is SGHRS and CDR2 is YFSETQ in the germline V gene. The CDR3 contains 16 residues. This CDR3 reads CASSLAQRTGIYEQYF. CDR3 nucleotides: TGCGCCAGCAGCTTGGCCCAGAGGACAGGGATCTACGAGCAGTACTTC.

The chain couples TRBV29-1 to TRBJ1-4; D gene unclear. The CDR3 extends over 12 amino acids. From germline, CDR1 is SQVTM and CDR2 ANQGSEA. V was pared by 4 bases and J by 4 bases, with 7 bases between. The CDR3 DNA is TGCAGCGTTGGGGGAAATAATGAAAAACTGTTTTTT. This codes for CSVGGNNEKLFF.

There are many counts of this clonotype. The chain recombines TRBV20-1 with TRBJ2-3; 9 nucleotides agree with TRBD2. Germline-derived CDR1 and CDR2 are DFQATT and SNEGSKA (reference sequence). The CDR3 totals 15 residues. Trimming took 4 bases from V and 7 from J; bases not matched to a gene: 12. This chain's CDR3 is CSATELGTSLNTQYF. CDR3 nucleotides: TGCAGTGCTACCGAGCTTGGGACTAGCCTAAATACGCAGTATTTT.

This clonotype has a handful of counts. The chain is built from TRBV18 and TRBJ1-2; D not resolved. This CDR3 has 15 residues. CDR1 is KGHSH and CDR2 is LQKENI in the germline V gene. The V end was cut by 1 base, the J end by 3 bases, with 12 bases between. The CDR3 reads CASSPRLEFYYGYTF. CDR3 in DNA: TGTGCCAGCTCACCACGTCTGGAGTTCTACTATGGCTACACCTTC.

The sample holds many counts of this clonotype. The chain is built from TRBV28 and TRBJ2-1, with a weak D call TRBD2 (6 bases). V lost 2 bases and J 4 bases, leaving 9 bases between the germline ends. Germline loops: CDR1 MDHEN, CDR2 SYDVKM. The CDR3 extends over 14 amino acids. This CDR3 reads CASSLSSGYNEQFF. The CDR3 coding sequence is TGTGCCAGCAGTTTAAGTAGCGGTTACAATGAGCAGTTCTTC.

This clonotype was seen a handful of times. The chain combines TRBV6-6 with TRBJ2-6, with D possibly TRBD1 on 6 matching bases. V was trimmed by 4 bases and J by 2 bases, leaving 12 bases between them. The length of the CDR3 is 16 residues. The germline gives CDR1 MNHNY, CDR2 SVGAGI (reference sequence). CDR3 region: CASSSISGAGANVLTF. For the CDR3, the DNA is TGTGCCAGCAGTTCCATATCAGGGGCTGGGGCCAACGTCCTGACTTTC.

The genes are TRBV9 and TRBJ2-5; TRBD2 might be the D (6 bases). V dropped 3 bases and J dropped 5 bases, with 11 bases sitting between them. The CDR3 length is 13 residues. Per germline, CDR1 SGDLS and CDR2 YYNGEE. In DNA form, the CDR3 reads TGTGCCAGCAGCGGGGCGGGGCGGGAGACCCAGTACTTC. This sequence encodes CASSGAGRETQYF. Variable domain in full (rest from reference TRBV9 and TRBJ2-5): DSGVTQTPKHLITATGQRVTLRCSPRSGDLSVYWYQQSLDQGLQFLIQYYNGEERAKGNILERFSAQQFPDLHSELNLSSLELGDSALYFCASSGAGRETQYFGPGTRLLVL.

In its sample, this clonotype was seen many times. The chain joins TRBV18 to TRBJ2-5; D uncertain. In germline, CDR1 is KGHSH, CDR2 LQKENI. The ends were cut back, 4 bases at V and 1 base at J, with 13 bases in the middle. CDR3 length equals 15 residues. This chain's CDR3 is CASSLDVGSQETQYF. CDR3 sequence (DNA): TGTGCCAGCTCACTGGATGTGGGGTCCCAAGAGACCCAGTACTTC.

This clonotype was seen a few times. J is TRBJ2-3 and V is TRBV5-4, with TRBD2 matching 9 bases. The germline V gene has CDR1 SGHNT and CDR2 YYREEE (reference sequence). The CDR3 totals 17 residues. Germline trimming cut 4 bases from V and 2 bases from J; bases unmatched to any gene: 11. CDR3 sequence (DNA): TGTGCCAGCAGCCACTTCCGCCAGCGGGGGGCCACAGATACGCAGTATTTT. Translating gives CASSHFRQRGATDTQYF. The variable domain in full, with the rest retrieved from reference TRBV5-4 and TRBJ2-3, is ETGVTQSPTHLIKTRGQQVTLRCSSQSGHNTVSWYQQALGQGPQFIFQYYREEENGRGNFPPRFSGLQFPNYSSELNVNALELDDSALYLCASSHFRQRGATDTQYFGPGTRLTVL.

The sample holds many counts of this clonotype. The rearrangement links TRBV27 to TRBJ1-2; weak D call: TRBD1 (5 bases). Germline CDR1 reads MNHEY; CDR2 reads SMNVEV (reference sequence). The CDR3 sequence is 16 residues long. V was shortened by 4 bases and J by 8 bases, with 23 bases between the two germline ends. For the CDR3, the DNA is TGTGCCAGCAGTTCAACCGGGACCGGCCTGTCGACGGGCTACACCTTC. It encodes CASSSTGTGLSTGYTF.

There are a few counts of this clonotype. This chain connects TRBV12-3 or TRBV12-4 to TRBJ2-5; D unresolved. Trimming took off 3 bases at V and 5 bases at J, with 4 bases between the two ends. This CDR3 is 11 amino acids long. CDR3 residues: CASSLIETQYF. Written as DNA, the CDR3 is TGTGCCAGCAGTTTGATTGAGACCCAGTACTTC.

This clonotype showed up just a few times. The V and J genes are TRBV12-5 and TRBJ1-1; D possibly corresponds to TRBD1 (6 bases). V shed 1 base and J shed 0 bases, with 18 bases lying between them. CDR3 length: 18 amino acids. Germline loops: CDR1 LGHNT, CDR2 FRNRAP. CDR3 residues: CASGLDDRQRKMNTEAFF. The CDR3 region has the DNA TGTGCTAGTGGTTTGGACGACAGGCAACGCAAAATGAACACTGAAGCTTTCTTT. Complete variable domain (other parts from reference TRBV12-5 and TRBJ1-1): DARVTQTPRHKVTEMGQEVTMRCQPILGHNTVFWYRQTMMQGLELLAYFRNRAPLDDSGMPKDRFSAEMPDATLATLKIQPSEPRDSAVYFCASGLDDRQRKMNTEAFFGQGTRLTVV.

This clonotype was seen at least ten times. The V and J genes are TRBV6-5 and TRBJ1-4, with no clear D. The CDR3 spans 14 residues. V was clipped by 2 bases and J by 5 bases, with 9 bases between them. Per germline, CDR1 MNHEY and CDR2 SVGAGI. The CDR3 loop is CASSYTVSNEKLFF. The CDR3 bases are TGTGCCAGCAGTTACACGGTCAGCAATGAAAAACTGTTTTTT.

This clonotype was found once. The chain has TRBV24-1 and TRBJ2-1; D might be TRBD2 (5 bases). The CDR3 runs 12 residues. The germline V gene encodes CDR1 KGHDR and CDR2 SFDVKD. Trimming shortened V by 4 bases and J by 14 bases, and 14 bases separated the two germline ends. CDR3 loop: CATSDQGGSEFF. The CDR3 DNA reads TGTGCCACCAGTGACCAAGGAGGCTCTGAGTTCTTC.

This clonotype was found many times. V gene TRBV5-5 combines with J gene TRBJ2-1; no firm D call. Germline V gene sequence: CDR1 SGHKS, CDR2 YYEKEE (reference sequence). V lost 3 bases, J lost 9 bases, and 4 bases lay in between. The CDR3 consists of 10 residues. CDR3 in amino acids: CASSYVEQFF. As DNA, the CDR3 is TGTGCCAGCAGCTACGTTGAGCAGTTCTTC. Filled out from reference TRBV5-5 and TRBJ2-1, the complete variable domain reads DAGVTQSPTHLIKTRGQQVTLRCSPISGHKSVSWYQQVLGQGPQFIFQYYEKEERGRGNFPDRFSARQFPNYSSELNVNALLLGDSALYLCASSYVEQFFGPGTRLTVL.

In its sample, this clonotype was seen a few times. The chain joins TRBV27 to TRBJ1-6, with 7 bases fitting TRBD1. The ends lost 6 bases at V and 2 bases at J; junction bases unmatched: 4. Germline CDR1 and CDR2: MNHEY and SMNVEV (reference sequence). CDR3 size: 15 residues. CDR3 amino acids: CASRAGQTYNSPLHF. The CDR3 DNA is TGTGCCAGCAGGGCGGGACAGACCTATAATTCACCCCTCCACTTT.

The V and J genes are TRBV7-9 and TRBJ1-1; D is perhaps TRBD1 (5 bases). The CDR3 length is 12 residues. V shed 10 bases and J shed 1 base, with 10 bases lying between them. The germline V gene encodes CDR1 SEHNR and CDR2 FQNEAQ (reference sequence). The CDR3 reads CATLTENTEAFF. The CDR3 coding sequence is TGTGCCACCTTGACAGAGAACACTGAAGCTTTCTTT.

This clonotype was seen at least ten times. The V call is TRBV2, the J call TRBJ1-1; a possible D gene is TRBD1 (5 bases). V lost 7 bases to trimming and J lost 4 bases, with 13 bases between them. Germline V CDR1 and CDR2: SNHLY, FYNNEI. The CDR3 has 13 residues. For the CDR3, the DNA is TGTGCCAGCAATGGCAGGGCGGGCACTGAAGCTTTCTTT. As protein: CASNGRAGTEAFF. The full variable domain, completed using reference TRBV2 and TRBJ1-1, is EPEVTQTPSHQVTQMGQEVILRCVPISNHLYFYWYRQILGQKVEFLVSFYNNEISEKSEIFDDQFSVERPDGSNFTLKIRSTKLEDSAMYFCASNGRAGTEAFFGQGTRLTVV.